What follows are 27 T cell receptor beta chains derived from one specimen sequenced in a study of beta chain features in type 1 diabetes. General study results and limits: A moderate, significant TCRB CDR3 shortening appeared in type 1 diabetes across four CD4+ subsets.

Isolated RNA was reverse transcribed in full, so expressed TCRB transcripts were sequenced. TCRdb's copy holds only in-frame clones and misses some; the assay was immunoSEQ multiplex PCR. The sample records under 850,000 clones, 13% being singletons. Antigens for these TCRs are unknown. The sample was naive CD4+ T cells from blood. The receptors were gathered from a man younger than 30 with type 1 diabetes.

The V gene is TRBV27, the J gene TRBJ2-1; 8 bases agree with TRBD2. V lost 7 bases and J lost 8; bases outside the gene matches: 7. This CDR3 comprises 13 residues. From germline, CDR1 is MNHEY and CDR2 SMNVEV (reference sequence). The CDR3: CASKDHGGDEQFF. Written as DNA, the CDR3 is TGTGCCAGCAAAGATCACGGGGGGGATGAGCAGTTCTTC.

This clone has a handful of counts. The V and J genes are TRBV9 and TRBJ2-2, with TRBD1 matching 9 bases. J gave up 4 bases and V 1 base, and 5 bases lay outside the gene matches. Per germline, CDR1 SGDLS and CDR2 YYNGEE. The CDR3 runs to 16 residues. CDR3 DNA sequence: TGTGCCAGCAGCGTAAGAGACAGGGGGTTCACCGGGGAGCTGTTTTTT. Amino acid sequence: CASSVRDRGFTGELFF.

There are a few counts of this clone. The chain has TRBV9 and TRBJ2-7; 7 bases are shared with TRBD2. From germline, CDR1 is SGDLS and CDR2 YYNGEE. The CDR3 consists of 16 residues. After removal of 4 bases from V and 4 bases from J, the junction contained 14 bases not matched to a gene. In DNA form, the CDR3 reads TGTGCCAGCAGCCCCCGGGACTACCCGGATTCATACGAGCAGTACTTC. This translates into CASSPRDYPDSYEQYF. Drawing the rest from reference TRBV9 and TRBJ2-7, the complete variable domain is DSGVTQTPKHLITATGQRVTLRCSPRSGDLSVYWYQQSLDQGLQFLIQYYNGEERAKGNILERFSAQQFPDLHSELNLSSLELGDSALYFCASSPRDYPDSYEQYFGPGTRLTVT.

This clone was observed once. The gene calls are TRBV28 and TRBJ1-2; D is unclear. In germline, CDR1 is MDHEN, CDR2 SYDVKM. The CDR3 loop spans 11 amino acids. The V and J ends lost 5 bases and 2 bases respectively, with 3 bases between them. In DNA, the CDR3 is TGTGCCAGCAGTAGAAACTATGGCTACACCTTC. The encoded protein is CASSRNYGYTF.

A remark on this clone: Other DNA variants within this sample encode the same CDR3. The chain employs TRBV7-9 and TRBJ1-2; perhaps TRBD1 as D (5 bases). Germline CDR1 and CDR2: SEHNR and FQNEAQ (reference sequence). Trimming removed 1 base from V and 3 bases from J, with 12 bases in between. The CDR3 extends over 15 amino acids. CDR3 protein: CASSLGQGLDYGYTF. In DNA, the CDR3 is TGTGCCAGCAGCTTAGGGCAGGGCTTGGACTATGGCTACACCTTC.

This clone was observed a few times. The chain combines TRBV5-1 with TRBJ2-5, with D tentatively TRBD1 (5 bases). V was pared by 0 bases and J by 5 bases, with 14 bases between. Germline values: CDR1 SGHRS, CDR2 YFSETQ. The CDR3 is made up of 15 amino acids. The CDR3 spells CASSLAFRVEETQYF. CDR3 sequence (DNA): TGCGCCAGCAGCTTGGCTTTCAGGGTGGAGGAGACCCAGTACTTC.

This clone came up many times. In nucleotides, the CDR3 is TGTGCCAGCAGCCGACGCGACAGAGGTGAAAAACTGTTTTTT. Protein product: CASSRRDRGEKLFF. The rearrangement joins TRBV14 to TRBJ1-4, with D possibly being TRBD1 (5 bases). CDR3 size: 14 residues. With 4 bases removed from V and 7 bases from J, the gap between germline ends came to 13 bases. Germline V gene data show CDR1 as SGHDN and CDR2 as FVKESK.

This clone was seen a handful of times. The chain employs TRBV7-2 and TRBJ1-1, with TRBD1 as a possible D gene (5 bases). The CDR3 runs 14 residues. From germline, CDR1 is SGHTA and CDR2 FQGNSA. V lost 1 base and J 4 bases, leaving 10 bases between the germline ends. This CDR3 is CASSLDGGSTEAFF. CDR3 DNA: TGTGCCAGCAGCTTAGACGGGGGTTCCACTGAAGCTTTCTTT.

The rearrangement links TRBV6-5 to TRBJ2-7; the match to TRBD1 covers 10 bases. The V gene's germline CDR1 is MNHEY and CDR2 SVGAGI. The CDR3 has 14 amino acids. Losses at the gene ends were 4 bases for V and 4 bases for J; bases not matched to a gene: 4. The CDR3: CASSSPDRGYEQYF. The CDR3 DNA reads TGTGCCAGCAGTTCCCCGGACAGGGGGTACGAGCAGTACTTC.

The J gene is TRBJ1-1, the V gene TRBV6-1; D is possibly TRBD1 (6 bases). V dropped 5 bases and J dropped 4 bases, with 14 bases sitting between them. Germline-derived CDR1 and CDR2 are MNHNS and SASEGT. This CDR3 has 14 residues. The CDR3 sequence is CASSRAGEATEAFF. Here the CDR3 DNA reads TGTGCCAGCAGTAGGGCAGGGGAAGCCACTGAAGCTTTCTTT.

This clone was picked up a small number of times. The chain uses TRBV6-6 and TRBJ1-2, with D perhaps TRBD1 (6 bases). Germline CDR1 is MNHNY and CDR2 is SVGAGI (reference sequence). V was shortened by 2 bases and J by 4 bases, with 11 bases between the two germline ends. This CDR3 is built from 14 residues. CDR3 coding DNA: TGTGCCAGCAGTTACGGGGGGCCCAGCTATGGCTACACCTTC. Translated, it gives CASSYGGPSYGYTF.

The rearrangement joins TRBV18 to TRBJ2-6; no clear D gene. The CDR3 is made up of 14 amino acids. Trimming took 3 bases from V and 1 from J, leaving 4 bases between them. The germline gives CDR1 KGHSH, CDR2 LQKENI. The CDR3 nucleotides read TGTGCCAGCTCACCCGAGTCTGGGGCCAACGTCCTGACTTTC. Residues: CASSPESGANVLTF. Filled out from reference TRBV18 and TRBJ2-6, the complete variable domain reads NAGVMQNPRHLVRRRGQEARLRCSPMKGHSHVYWYRQLPEEGLKFMVYLQKENIIDESGMPKERFSAEFPKEGPSILRIQQVVRGDSAAYFCASSPESGANVLTFGAGSRLTVL.

In its sample, this clone was seen a few times. The chain recombines TRBV5-1 with TRBJ1-2; 8 bases line up with TRBD1. The CDR3 totals 14 residues. After removal of 4 bases from V and 6 bases from J, the junction contained 8 bases not matched to a gene. Per germline, CDR1 SGHRS and CDR2 YFSETQ. The DNA of the CDR3 is TGCGCCAGCAGCACCTCGACAGGGGATCATGGCTACACCTTC. This translates into CASSTSTGDHGYTF.

This clone was observed a few times. The genes are TRBV29-1 and TRBJ1-2; D not certain. Trimming took off 7 bases at V and 6 bases at J, with 24 bases between the two ends. CDR1 is SQVTM and CDR2 is ANQGSEA in the germline V gene. CDR3 length equals 15 residues. As DNA, the CDR3 is TGCAGCGCGTTGAGAACCGCGGGTCCACGTGATGGCTACACCTTC. Translated, it gives CSALRTAGPRDGYTF.

This clone has more than one count but fewer than ten. The chain employs TRBV12-5 and TRBJ2-5; TRBD2 matches 8 bases. J gave up 1 base and V 7 bases, and 2 bases lay outside the gene matches. Germline CDR1 LGHNT, CDR2 FRNRAP. The CDR3 length is 13 residues. The CDR3 sequence is CASAGLAQETQYF. Written as DNA, the CDR3 is TGTGCTAGTGCAGGACTAGCCCAAGAGACCCAGTACTTC.

This clone was seen only a few times. The CDR3 DNA follows: TGTGCCAGCAGTGAGAGGTTACGGTATGGCTACACCTTC. Encoded protein: CASSERLRYGYTF. The chain links TRBV25-1 to TRBJ1-2; D is unclear. Per germline, CDR1 MGHDK and CDR2 SYGVNS. The CDR3 is 13 amino acids. V shed 3 bases and J shed 5 bases, with 10 bases lying between them.

This chain uses TRBV15 with TRBJ2-5, with D perhaps given as TRBD1 or TRBD2 (5 bases each). V gave up 3 bases and J gave up 3 bases, with 17 bases separating them. The CDR3 has 16 amino acids. Per germline, CDR1 LNHNV and CDR2 YYDKDF (reference sequence). The CDR3 region is CATSSLGSLGEETQYF. CDR3 nucleotides: TGTGCCACCAGCAGCCTAGGCTCCCTGGGGGAAGAGACCCAGTACTTC.

The chain recombines TRBV4-1 with TRBJ2-2, with 10 positions matching TRBD1. After removal of 1 base from V and 6 bases from J, the junction contained 2 bases not matched to a gene. Germline V CDR1 and CDR2: MGHRA, YSYEKL. The CDR3 totals 15 residues. The CDR3 is CASSQGTGGAGELFF. The CDR3 bases are TGCGCCAGCAGCCAAGGGACAGGGGGGGCCGGGGAGCTGTTTTTT.

The V gene is TRBV18, the J gene TRBJ2-2; D remains unclear. The germline CDR1 and CDR2 sequences are KGHSH and LQKENI. This CDR3 contains 16 residues. Deletions cut 3 bases from V and 0 bases from J, with 11 bases between. CDR3 sequence reads: CASSPRQVANTGELFF. Written as DNA, the CDR3 is TGTGCCAGCTCACCGCGACAAGTAGCGAACACCGGGGAGCTGTTTTTT.

This clone was found a few times. The rearrangement joins TRBV2 to TRBJ1-2; D remains ambiguous. CDR1 SNHLY and CDR2 FYNNEI come from the germline V gene. The V end was cut by 2 bases, the J end by 2 bases, with 6 bases between. This CDR3 has 13 amino acids. The CDR3 DNA reads as TGTGCCAGCAGTGAAACAGTCAACTATGGCTACACCTTC. The encoded protein is CASSETVNYGYTF.

A few counts support this clone. The J gene is TRBJ1-1, the V gene TRBV30; no definite D call. Per germline, CDR1 GTSNPN and CDR2 SVGIG (reference sequence). CDR3 length: 14 amino acids. Trimming stripped 1 base from V and 1 base from J, with 10 bases between. The CDR3 protein is CAWSGIAQNTEAFF. DNA of the CDR3: TGTGCCTGGAGTGGGATAGCTCAGAACACTGAAGCTTTCTTT.

This rearrangement joins TRBV7-2 to TRBJ2-7; D is unresolved. CDR3 length: 14 residues. V was cut by 0 bases and J by 4 bases, with 10 bases left in between. The germline V gene has CDR1 SGHTA and CDR2 FQGNSA. The CDR3 here is CASSLARGSYEQYF. The DNA of the CDR3 is TGTGCCAGCAGCTTAGCGCGTGGGTCTTACGAGCAGTACTTC.

The table lists this clone with a few counts. The chain combines TRBV30 with TRBJ2-7; tentative D call: TRBD2 (7 bases). Germline CDR1 GTSNPN, CDR2 SVGIG (reference sequence). V lost 3 bases and J 3 bases, leaving 15 bases between the germline ends. This CDR3 is 14 amino acids long. CDR3: CAWSSGTSHYEQYF. CDR3 coding DNA: TGTGCCTGGAGCAGCGGGACATCGCACTACGAGCAGTACTTC.

Points on this clone: Other DNA sequences of this sample code for an identical CDR3. The rearrangement links TRBV30 to TRBJ2-3; 8 nucleotides match TRBD2. The CDR3 is made up of 13 amino acids. V lost 4 bases, J lost 3 bases, and 3 bases stayed unmatched. CDR1 is GTSNPN, CDR2 SVGIG, per germline (reference sequence). DNA for the CDR3: TGTGCCTGGACTGGCGGGGGGACAGATACGCAGTATTTT. Its translation: CAWTGGGTDTQYF. Combining the CDR3 with reference TRBV30 and TRBJ2-3 gives the whole variable domain SQTIHQWPATLVQPVGSPLSLECTVEGTSNPNLYWYRQAAGRGLQLLFYSVGIGQISSEVPQNLSASRPQDRQFILSSKKLLLSDSGFYLCAWTGGGTDTQYFGPGTRLTVL.

This rearrangement joins TRBV30 to TRBJ1-5; D is unresolved. Between the trimmed V and J ends, which lost 0 bases and 1 base, there was a span of 7 bases. The CDR3 extends over 14 amino acids. CDR1 and CDR2 (germline): GTSNPN, SVGIG (reference sequence). CDR3 nucleotides: TGTGCCTGGAGTGTACTTACAAGCAATCAGCCCCAGCATTTT. The encoded protein is CAWSVLTSNQPQHF.

This clone was recorded a few times. The chain has TRBV27 and TRBJ1-6, with TRBD1 matching over 7 bases. This CDR3 has 14 residues. Germline lookup yields CDR1 MNHEY and CDR2 SMNVEV (reference sequence). V trimming: 6 bases; J trimming: 10 bases; junction bases outside the gene matches: 9. DNA for the CDR3: TGTGCCAGCAGGAAAACAGGGGCAGTATCACCCCTCCACTTT. Its translation is CASRKTGAVSPLHF.

This clone was picked up a small number of times. The genes are TRBV6-5 and TRBJ2-1; 8 bases map to TRBD2. The CDR3 runs 14 residues. The V gene end was trimmed by 3 bases and the J gene end by 5 bases; junction bases not matched to a gene: 3. Germline-derived CDR1 and CDR2 are MNHEY and SVGAGI. CDR3 DNA sequence: TGTGCCAGCAGTTATCGGCGGGGGGACAATGAGCAGTTCTTC. Its protein product is CASSYRRGDNEQFF.